These 17 T cell receptor beta chains came from one sample sequenced in a study of monozygotic twins with cystic fibrosis. Method: immunoSEQ multiplex PCR; TCRdb's copy keeps in-frame clones and lacks some. The sample lists around 36,000 clones; under 70% were seen once. Specimen: blood. The receptor source for this set is a girl aged 5-17 years with cystic fibrosis.

The CDR3 sequence is CASSYSGGSGANVLTF. CDR3 nucleotide sequence: TGTGCCAGCAGTTACTCTGGCGGCTCTGGGGCCAACGTCCTGACTTTC. This chain joins TRBV6-5 and TRBJ2-6; D unclear. CDR1 and CDR2 from the germline V gene are MNHEY and SVGAGI. Trimming cost V 0 bases and J 0 bases, with 6 bases left between them. This CDR3 has 16 residues.

This clone occurred a few times. The chain recombines TRBV27 with TRBJ2-7, with D possibly being TRBD1 or TRBD2 (5 bases each). The V end lost 3 bases, the J end lost 0 bases, and 12 bases lay between the germline ends. The CDR3 runs to 15 residues. Germline V gene data show CDR1 as MNHEY and CDR2 as SMNVEV (reference sequence). The DNA of the CDR3 is TGTGCCAGCAGTTTGGCGGCAGGGAGCTCCTACGAGCAGTACTTC. It codes for CASSLAAGSSYEQYF.

This rearrangement joins TRBV29-1 to TRBJ2-3; D not certain. The CDR3 consists of 14 residues. Germline V lookup: CDR1 SQVTM, CDR2 ANQGSEA. V shed 5 bases and J shed 0 bases, with 12 bases lying between them. The CDR3, as DNA: TGCAGCGTTCTACTACTGGGGAGCACAGATACGCAGTATTTT. Amino acids: CSVLLLGSTDTQYF.

This clone appeared a few times. The chain combines TRBV5-4 with TRBJ1-1, with D possibly matching TRBD1 (5 bases). Trimming took 3 bases from V and 4 from J, leaving 10 bases between them. CDR1 and CDR2 (germline): SGHNT, YYREEE (reference sequence). The CDR3 is 13 amino acids. The DNA of the CDR3 is TGTGCCAGCAGCTGGAGGGGTGGCACTGAAGCTTTCTTT. Its protein product is CASSWRGGTEAFF.

This clone was counted only a few times. The V gene is TRBV18, the J gene TRBJ2-5, with 8 positions matching TRBD1. This CDR3 region has 15 residues. Unmatched junction bases numbered 10, after V lost 5 bases and J lost 5 bases. Germline V gene data show CDR1 as KGHSH and CDR2 as LQKENI. This chain's CDR3 is CASSSTRTGMETQYF. In nucleotides, the CDR3 is TGTGCCAGCTCATCGACTCGGACAGGGATGGAGACCCAGTACTTC.

The chain combines TRBV28 with TRBJ1-1; D gene uncertain. Germline CDR1 MDHEN, CDR2 SYDVKM. Trimming stripped 2 bases from V and 10 bases from J, with 11 bases between. This CDR3 contains 12 residues. The DNA of the CDR3 is TGTGCCAGCAGTTTAGAGGTCATCGGAGCTTTCTTT. It codes for CASSLEVIGAFF.

This clone was seen more than once but under ten times. The rearrangement links TRBV4-2 to TRBJ2-1, with 13 bases aligning to TRBD2. The ends lost 3 bases at V and 7 bases at J; junction bases unmatched: 3. The CDR3 is 15 residues long. From germline, CDR1 is LGHNA and CDR2 YNFKEQ. CDR3 coding DNA: TGTGCCAGCAGCCAGCGACTAGCGGGAGGAAATGAGCAGTTCTTC. Translating it yields CASSQRLAGGNEQFF.

A single count supports this clone. V gene TRBV5-1 combines with J gene TRBJ2-1; TRBD2 might be the D (7 bases). Germline V gives CDR1 SGHRS, CDR2 YFSETQ. The CDR3 length is 16 residues. Trimming took 5 bases from V and 2 from J, leaving 17 bases between them. CDR3 amino acids: CASSTGLGGTYNEQFF. CDR3 nucleotide sequence: TGCGCCAGCAGTACCGGACTAGGGGGGACCTACAATGAGCAGTTCTTC. The full variable domain, with the rest looked up from reference TRBV5-1 and TRBJ2-1, is KAGVTQTPRYLIKTRGQQVTLSCSPISGHRSVSWYQQTPGQGLQFLFEYFSETQRNKGNFPGRFSGRQFSNSRSEMNVSTLELGDSALYLCASSTGLGGTYNEQFFGPGTRLTVL.

This clone has only a few counts. The V call is TRBV13, the J call TRBJ2-7, with 7 nucleotides matching TRBD1. Germline V gives CDR1 PRHDT, CDR2 FYEKMQ (reference sequence). After removal of 4 bases from V and 1 base from J, the junction contained 7 bases not matched to a gene. CDR3 length: 15 amino acids. The CDR3 region has the DNA TGTGCCAGCAGCTGGACAGGAGTGGGTTCCTACGAGCAGTACGTC. Its protein product is CASSWTGVGSYEQYV.

The rearrangement uses TRBV5-8 and TRBJ2-7; D may be TRBD1 or TRBD2 (6 bases each). The CDR3 is 13 residues long. Per the germline V gene, CDR1 is SGHTS and CDR2 is YDEGEE. Between the trimmed V and J ends, which lost 8 bases and 0 bases, there was a span of 12 bases. The CDR3 loop is CASVRGVSYEQYF. CDR3 sequence (DNA): TGTGCCAGTGTAAGGGGGGTCTCCTACGAGCAGTACTTC.

The V gene is TRBV5-1, the J gene TRBJ2-2; 12 bases match TRBD2. V was pared by 0 bases and J by 6 bases, with 3 bases of the junction left unmatched. The CDR3 consists of 16 residues. Germline CDR1 SGHRS, CDR2 YFSETQ. CDR3 nucleotides: TGCGCCAGCAGCTTGGCCGGGACTAGCGGGCCCGGGGAGCTGTTTTTT. The encoded protein is CASSLAGTSGPGELFF.

As concerns this clone: This CDR3 fails to terminate in the conserved phenylalanine or tryptophan, so it likely reflects a read error. The DNA is omitted, as the CDR3 cannot be located on it reliably, and the CDR3 follows TCRdb's listing. The V gene is TRBV2, the J gene TRBJ2-7; the table's D call, TRBD2, has no DNA check behind it. Looked up from germline, CDR1 is SNHLY and CDR2 is FYNNEI. Ends included, the CDR3 has 13 residues. CDR3 sequence reads: CASSEAVAALRAI.

This sequence joins TRBV5-1 and TRBJ1-2; TRBD1 agrees at 7 bases. The germline CDR1 and CDR2 sequences are SGHRS and YFSETQ. V shed 4 bases, J shed 3 bases, and the junction held 3 bases outside the gene matches. The CDR3 runs to 13 residues. CDR3 sequence reads: CASSHGTDYGYTF. The CDR3 DNA follows: TGCGCCAGCAGCCACGGGACAGACTATGGCTACACCTTC.

The V and J genes are TRBV20-1 and TRBJ2-7; D is uncertain. V shed 5 bases and J shed 0 bases, with 2 bases lying between them. This CDR3 region has 10 residues. The germline V gene has CDR1 DFQATT and CDR2 SNEGSKA (reference sequence). CDR3 sequence: CSARSYEQYF. Written as DNA, the CDR3 is TGCAGTGCTCGCTCCTACGAGCAGTACTTC.

The chain links TRBV5-4 to TRBJ1-5; D may be TRBD1 (6 bases). Trimming shortened V by 0 bases and J by 11 bases, and 15 bases separated the two germline ends. This CDR3 contains 14 residues. Germline loops: CDR1 SGHNT, CDR2 YYREEE (reference sequence). CDR3 nucleotide sequence: TGTGCCAGCAGCTTGGGTGGGGGGGGCGAGGCCCAGCATTTT. Translation: CASSLGGGGEAQHF.

The chain has TRBV9 and TRBJ2-7; D not certain. There are 14 residues in the CDR3. Trimming removed 3 bases from V and 0 bases from J, with 10 bases in between. The germline V gene encodes CDR1 SGDLS and CDR2 YYNGEE. CDR3 nucleotide sequence: TGTGCCAGCAGCGCTCGAACTGGCTCCTACGAGCAGTACTTC. Amino acid sequence: CASSARTGSYEQYF.

The rearrangement links TRBV19 to TRBJ1-1; D is unresolved. The CDR3 contains 12 residues. Germline V lookup: CDR1 LNHDA, CDR2 SQIVND (reference sequence). V dropped 5 bases and J dropped 1 base, with 5 bases sitting between them. The CDR3 here is CASSFTNTEAFF. The CDR3 coding sequence is TGTGCCAGTAGTTTTACGAACACTGAAGCTTTCTTT.